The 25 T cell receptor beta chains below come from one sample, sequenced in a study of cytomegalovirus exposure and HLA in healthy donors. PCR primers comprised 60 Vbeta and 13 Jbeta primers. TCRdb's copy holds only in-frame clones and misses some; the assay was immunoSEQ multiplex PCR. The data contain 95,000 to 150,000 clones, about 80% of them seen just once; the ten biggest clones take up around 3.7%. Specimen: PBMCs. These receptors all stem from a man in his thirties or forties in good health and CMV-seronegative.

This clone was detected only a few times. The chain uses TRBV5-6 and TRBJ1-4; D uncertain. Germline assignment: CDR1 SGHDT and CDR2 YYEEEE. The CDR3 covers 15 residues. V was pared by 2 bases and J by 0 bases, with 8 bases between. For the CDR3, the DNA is TGTGCCAGCAGCTTTTCAGGTGCAACTAATGAAAAACTGTTTTTT. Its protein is CASSFSGATNEKLFF.

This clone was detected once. In nucleotides, the CDR3 is TGCAGTGCTCCCAGGGGAAACGAGCAGTTCTTC. This sequence encodes CSAPRGNEQFF. The chain couples TRBV20-1 to TRBJ2-1, with a possible D match to TRBD1 (6 bases). Germline assignment: CDR1 DFQATT and CDR2 SNEGSKA (reference sequence). There are 11 residues in the CDR3. Trimming pared 5 bases from V and 10 bases from J, leaving 12 bases between.

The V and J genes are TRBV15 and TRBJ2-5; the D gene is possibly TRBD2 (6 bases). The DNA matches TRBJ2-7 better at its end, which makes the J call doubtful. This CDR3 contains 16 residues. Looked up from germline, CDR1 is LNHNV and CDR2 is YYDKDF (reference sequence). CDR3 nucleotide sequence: TGTGCCACCAGCATAACCGGGGGTAGAGGGATCTACGAGCAGTACTTC. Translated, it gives CATSITGGRGIYEQYF.

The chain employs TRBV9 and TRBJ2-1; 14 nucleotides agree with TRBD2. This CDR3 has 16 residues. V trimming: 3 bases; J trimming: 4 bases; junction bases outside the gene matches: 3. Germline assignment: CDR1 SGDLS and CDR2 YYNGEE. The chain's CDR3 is CASSDRTSGGYNEQFF. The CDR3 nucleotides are TGTGCCAGCAGCGACCGGACTAGCGGGGGGTACAATGAGCAGTTCTTC.

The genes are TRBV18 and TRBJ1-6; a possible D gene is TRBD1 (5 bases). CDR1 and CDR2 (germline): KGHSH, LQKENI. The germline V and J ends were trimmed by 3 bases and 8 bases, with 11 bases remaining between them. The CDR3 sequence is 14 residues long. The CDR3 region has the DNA TGTGCCAGCTCACCTCTTGGGACTGATTCACCCCTCCACTTT. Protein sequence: CASSPLGTDSPLHF. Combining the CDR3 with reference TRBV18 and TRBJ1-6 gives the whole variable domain NAGVMQNPRHLVRRRGQEARLRCSPMKGHSHVYWYRQLPEEGLKFMVYLQKENIIDESGMPKERFSAEFPKEGPSILRIQQVVRGDSAAYFCASSPLGTDSPLHFGNGTRLTVT.

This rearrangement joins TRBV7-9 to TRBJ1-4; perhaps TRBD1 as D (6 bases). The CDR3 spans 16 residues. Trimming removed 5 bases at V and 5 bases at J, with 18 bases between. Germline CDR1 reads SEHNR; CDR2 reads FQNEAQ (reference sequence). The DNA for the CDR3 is TGTGCCAGCAGCCCCAGGGGCGGGGGGCCAAATGAAAAACTGTTTTTT. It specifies CASSPRGGGPNEKLFF. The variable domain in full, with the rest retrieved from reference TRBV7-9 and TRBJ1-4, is DTGVSQNPRHKITKRGQNVTFRCDPISEHNRLYWYRQTLGQGPEFLTYFQNEAQLEKSRLLSDRFSAERPKGSFSTLEIQRTEQGDSAMYLCASSPRGGGPNEKLFFGSGTQLSVL.

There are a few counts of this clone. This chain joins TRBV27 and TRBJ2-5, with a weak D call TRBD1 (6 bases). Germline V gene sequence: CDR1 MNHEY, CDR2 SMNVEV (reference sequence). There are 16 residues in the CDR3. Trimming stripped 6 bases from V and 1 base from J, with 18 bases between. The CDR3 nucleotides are TGTGCCAGCAGCCCTTCCCGACAGGCCAGCCAAGAGACCCAGTACTTC. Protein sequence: CASSPSRQASQETQYF.

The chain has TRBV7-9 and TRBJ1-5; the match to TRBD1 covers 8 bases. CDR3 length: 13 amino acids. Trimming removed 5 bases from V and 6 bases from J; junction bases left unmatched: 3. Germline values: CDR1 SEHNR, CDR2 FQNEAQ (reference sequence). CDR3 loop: CASSATGGQPQHF. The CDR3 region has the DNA TGTGCCAGCAGCGCAACAGGGGGTCAGCCCCAGCATTTT.

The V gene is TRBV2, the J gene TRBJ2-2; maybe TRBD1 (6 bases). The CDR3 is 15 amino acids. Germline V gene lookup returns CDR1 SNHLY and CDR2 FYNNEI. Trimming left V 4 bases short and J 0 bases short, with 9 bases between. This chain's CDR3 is CASSAQGSNTGELFF. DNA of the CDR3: TGTGCCAGCAGTGCACAGGGATCGAACACCGGGGAGCTGTTTTTT.

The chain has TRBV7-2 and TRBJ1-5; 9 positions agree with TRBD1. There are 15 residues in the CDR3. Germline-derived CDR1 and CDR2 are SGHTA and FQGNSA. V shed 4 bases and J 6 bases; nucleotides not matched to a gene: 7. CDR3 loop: CASSSPGQGSQPQHF. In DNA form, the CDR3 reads TGTGCCAGCAGCTCGCCGGGACAGGGATCTCAGCCCCAGCATTTT. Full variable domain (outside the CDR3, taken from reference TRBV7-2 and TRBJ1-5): GAGVSQSPSNKVTEKGKDVELRCDPISGHTALYWYRQSLGQGLEFLIYFQGNSAPDKSGLPSDRFSAERTGGSVSTLTIQRTQQEDSAVYLCASSSPGQGSQPQHFGDGTRLSIL.

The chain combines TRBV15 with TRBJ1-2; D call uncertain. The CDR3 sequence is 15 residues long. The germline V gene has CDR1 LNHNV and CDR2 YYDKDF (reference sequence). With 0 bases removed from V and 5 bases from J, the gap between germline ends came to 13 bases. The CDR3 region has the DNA TGTGCCACCAGCAGAGAACATGCAGGTATATATGGCTACACCTTC. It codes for CATSREHAGIYGYTF.

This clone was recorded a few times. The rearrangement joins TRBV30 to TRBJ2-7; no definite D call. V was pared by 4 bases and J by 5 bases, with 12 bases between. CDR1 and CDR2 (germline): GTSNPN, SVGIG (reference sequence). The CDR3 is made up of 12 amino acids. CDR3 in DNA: TGTGCCTGGATGTCGTCAGGAAACGAGCAGTACTTC. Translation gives CAWMSSGNEQYF.

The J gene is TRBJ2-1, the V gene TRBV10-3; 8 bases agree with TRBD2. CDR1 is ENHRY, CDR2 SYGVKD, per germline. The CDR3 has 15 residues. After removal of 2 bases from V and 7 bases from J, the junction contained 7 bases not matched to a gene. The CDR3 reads CAISENGGRFNEQFF. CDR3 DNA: TGTGCCATCAGTGAGAATGGCGGGAGGTTTAATGAGCAGTTCTTC.

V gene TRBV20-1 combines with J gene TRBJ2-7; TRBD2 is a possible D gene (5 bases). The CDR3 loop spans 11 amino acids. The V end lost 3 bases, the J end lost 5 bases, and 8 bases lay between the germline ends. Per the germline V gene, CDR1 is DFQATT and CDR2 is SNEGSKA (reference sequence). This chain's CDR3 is CSAREANEQYF. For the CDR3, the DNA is TGCAGTGCTAGGGAGGCCAACGAGCAGTACTTC.

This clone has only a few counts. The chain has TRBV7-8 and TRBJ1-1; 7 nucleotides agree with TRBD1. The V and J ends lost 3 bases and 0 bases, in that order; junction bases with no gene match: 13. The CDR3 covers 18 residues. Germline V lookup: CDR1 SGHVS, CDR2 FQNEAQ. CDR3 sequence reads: CASSFAFRDSALNTEAFF. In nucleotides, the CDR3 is TGTGCCAGCAGCTTCGCCTTCCGGGACAGCGCTTTGAACACTGAAGCTTTCTTT.

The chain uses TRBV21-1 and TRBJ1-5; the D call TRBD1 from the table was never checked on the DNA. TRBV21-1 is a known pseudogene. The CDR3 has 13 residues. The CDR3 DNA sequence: TGTGCCAGCATCTCCTTAGAGGGACACCCTCGGCATTTT. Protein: CASISLEGHPRHF.

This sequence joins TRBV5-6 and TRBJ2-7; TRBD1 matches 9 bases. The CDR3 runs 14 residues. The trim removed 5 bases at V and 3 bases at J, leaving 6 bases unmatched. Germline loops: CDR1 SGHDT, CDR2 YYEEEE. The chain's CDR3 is CASRETGGNYEQYF. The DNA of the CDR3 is TGTGCCAGCAGGGAGACAGGGGGGAACTACGAGCAGTACTTC.

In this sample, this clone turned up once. CDR3: CAISMDRMNTEAFF. Here the CDR3 DNA reads TGTGCCATCAGTATGGACAGAATGAACACTGAAGCTTTCTTT. The chain is built from TRBV10-3 and TRBJ1-1; D perhaps matches TRBD1 (6 bases). Germline V gives CDR1 ENHRY, CDR2 SYGVKD. The V and J ends lost 5 bases and 0 bases respectively, with 10 bases between them. The CDR3 totals 14 residues.

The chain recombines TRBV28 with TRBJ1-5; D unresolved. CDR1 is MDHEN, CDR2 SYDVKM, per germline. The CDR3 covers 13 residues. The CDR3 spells CSAGFQGNQPQHF. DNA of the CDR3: TGTTCGGCGGGGTTCCAAGGCAATCAGCCCCAGCATTTT.

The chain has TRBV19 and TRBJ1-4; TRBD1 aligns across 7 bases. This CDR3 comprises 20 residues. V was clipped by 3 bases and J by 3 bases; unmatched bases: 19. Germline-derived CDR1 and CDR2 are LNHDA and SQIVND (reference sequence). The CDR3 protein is CASSIRLQGRAEQSNEKLFF. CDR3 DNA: TGTGCCAGTAGTATCAGACTACAGGGGCGGGCAGAGCAATCTAATGAAAAACTGTTTTTT.

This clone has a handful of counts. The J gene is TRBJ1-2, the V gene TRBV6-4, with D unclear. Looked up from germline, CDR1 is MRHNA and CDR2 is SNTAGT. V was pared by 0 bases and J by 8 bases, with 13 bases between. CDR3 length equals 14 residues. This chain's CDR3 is CASSDSADLSGYTF. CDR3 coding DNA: TGTGCCAGCAGTGACTCGGCAGATCTTAGCGGCTACACCTTC.

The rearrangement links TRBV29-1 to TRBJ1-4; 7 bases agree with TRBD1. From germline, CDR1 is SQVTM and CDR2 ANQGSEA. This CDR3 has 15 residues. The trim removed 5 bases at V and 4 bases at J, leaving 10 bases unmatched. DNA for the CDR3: TGCAGCGTTCCAACTCCAGGGGGATTTAATGAAAAACTGTTTTTT. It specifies CSVPTPGGFNEKLFF.

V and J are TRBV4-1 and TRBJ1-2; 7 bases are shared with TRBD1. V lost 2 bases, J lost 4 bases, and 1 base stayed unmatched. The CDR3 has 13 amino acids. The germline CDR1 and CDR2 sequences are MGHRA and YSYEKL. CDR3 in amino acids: CASSQQGVYGYTF. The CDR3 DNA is TGCGCCAGCAGCCAACAGGGGGTCTATGGCTACACCTTC.

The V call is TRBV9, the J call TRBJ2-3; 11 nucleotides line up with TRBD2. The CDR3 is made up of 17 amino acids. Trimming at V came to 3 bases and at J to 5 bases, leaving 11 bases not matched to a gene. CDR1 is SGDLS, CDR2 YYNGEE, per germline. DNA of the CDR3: TGTGCCAGCAGCGCCCAAATAGCGGGGGGGGGAGGAGATACGCAGTATTTT. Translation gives CASSAQIAGGGGDTQYF.

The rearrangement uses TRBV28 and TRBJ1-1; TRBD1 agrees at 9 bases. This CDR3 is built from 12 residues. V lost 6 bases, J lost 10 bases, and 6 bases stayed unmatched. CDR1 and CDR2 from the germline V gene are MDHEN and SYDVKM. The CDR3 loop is CASRGTGRVAFF. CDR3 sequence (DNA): TGTGCCAGCAGGGGGACAGGGAGGGTAGCTTTCTTT.